This T cell receptor beta chain was found in a study of T cell responses to AZD1222 COVID-19 vaccine. The study's findings and limits: Clonal diversity was possibly underestimated; the donors were predominantly white British and more often female.

Clones were read by immunoSEQ multiplex PCR, and TCRdb kept only the in-frame ones, dropping some. The table shows around 130,000 clones, with around 92% occurring only once. In regard to this clone: What it recognizes is unknown.

Trimming left V 7 bases short and J 4 bases short, with 12 bases between. CDR3 length equals 13 residues. Germline values: CDR1 KGHDR, CDR2 SFDVKD. J is TRBJ1-1 and V is TRBV24-1; D unresolved. The TCR originated in an adult who received the AZD1222 COVID-19 vaccine. The specimen comprised peripheral blood, sampled 28 days after the second AZD1222 dose. This chain's CDR3 is CATRKGGRTEAFF. CDR3 in DNA: TGTGCCACCAGGAAGGGCGGGCGCACTGAAGCTTTCTTT.